Following are 13 T cell receptor beta chains from one sample sequenced in a study of CDR3 diversity in severe acne. From the PCR reads, TCRdb called clonotypes with MiXCR, one entry per CDR3 protein. The sample lists 79,000 or so distinct CDR3 sequences, around 54% occurring once. Sequencing used blood. All receptors come from a male donor with severe acne vulgaris.

Only one count was recorded for this clonotype. No conserved phenylalanine or tryptophan ends this CDR3, so it is likely a read error. This chain connects TRBV20-1 to TRBJ2-1; 8 bases map to TRBD2. With 7 bases clipped from V and 3 bases from J, the junction kept 8 bases outside the gene matches. Looked up from germline, CDR1 is DFQATT and CDR2 is SNEGSKA (reference sequence). This CDR3 has 14 amino acids. The CDR3 DNA is TGCAGTGAGCTAGCGGGTCTCTTCTACAATGAGCAGTTCCTC. Protein: CSELAGLFYNEQFL.

There are a few counts of this clonotype. J is TRBJ2-3 and V is TRBV7-6; D may be TRBD1 or TRBD2 (6 bases each). Between the trimmed V and J ends, which lost 10 bases and 2 bases, there was a span of 19 bases. The CDR3 has 15 residues. Germline lookup yields CDR1 SGHVS and CDR2 FNYEAQ. The CDR3 spells CATKVGGADTDTQYF. CDR3 DNA: TGTGCCACGAAGGTGGGGGGCGCGGACACAGATACGCAGTATTTT.

The chain uses TRBV20-1 and TRBJ2-2; weak D call: TRBD2 (7 bases). Trimming pared 4 bases from V and 2 bases from J, leaving 14 bases between. Germline V gene lookup returns CDR1 DFQATT and CDR2 SNEGSKA (reference sequence). The CDR3 covers 15 residues. The chain's CDR3 is CSATRGGGNTGELFF. Here the CDR3 DNA reads TGCAGTGCTACTAGGGGGGGGGGTAACACCGGGGAGCTGTTTTTT.

This chain links TRBV24-1 with TRBJ2-3, with 15 bases aligning to TRBD2. The junction had 10 bases not matched to a gene; V was cut back by 4 bases and J by 0 bases. Germline CDR1 KGHDR, CDR2 SFDVKD. The CDR3 contains 20 residues. CDR3 amino acids: CATSDSGTSGRSTSTDTQYF. CDR3 bases: TGTGCCACCAGTGACTCCGGGACTAGCGGGAGGAGCACTAGCACAGATACGCAGTATTTT.

A note on this clonotype: This could be a read error, since a much larger clone is one nucleotide away. This chain joins TRBV11-3 and TRBJ2-2, with D unclear. Germline CDR1 is SGHNT and CDR2 is YENEEA. The CDR3 spans 13 residues. Trimming stripped 5 bases from V and 7 bases from J, with 11 bases between. The CDR3 sequence: CASSKWGIGELFF. CDR3 coding DNA: TGTGCCAGCAGCAAATGGGGAATCGGGGAGCTGTTTTTT.

This clonotype was recorded once. The rearrangement uses TRBV4-3 and TRBJ1-6; D is unresolved. CDR1 and CDR2 from the germline V gene are LGHNA and YSLEER. The CDR3 is 19 amino acids. Trimming cost V 3 bases and J 0 bases, with 18 bases left between them. CDR3 sequence (DNA): TGCGCCAGCAGCCATCTCGTCTTTGCGGGAGGCTCCTATAATTCACCCCTCCACTTT. Translating gives CASSHLVFAGGSYNSPLHF.

The rearrangement links TRBV9 to TRBJ1-5; no clear D gene. CDR3 length: 14 amino acids. CDR1 is SGDLS, CDR2 YYNGEE, per germline. V lost 4 bases, J lost 7 bases, and 15 bases lay in between. CDR3 coding DNA: TGTGCCAGCAGCCCAGACGAGGGTGGACAGCCCCAGCATTTT. Protein sequence: CASSPDEGGQPQHF.

The chain is built from TRBV29-1 and TRBJ2-7; D is unclear. Germline V CDR1 and CDR2: SQVTM, ANQGSEA. The CDR3 contains 11 residues. Trimming left V 6 bases short and J 6 bases short, with 12 bases between. CDR3 sequence reads: CSVLLSGEQYF. The DNA for the CDR3 is TGCAGCGTCCTCCTTTCGGGCGAGCAGTACTTC.

This chain links TRBV6-5 with TRBJ1-2, with D hard to call. Trimming took off 0 bases at V and 2 bases at J, with 13 bases between the two ends. CDR1 MNHEY and CDR2 SVGAGI come from the germline V gene. The CDR3 consists of 16 residues. CDR3 loop: CASSYSLRTGNYGYTF. DNA of the CDR3: TGTGCCAGCAGTTACTCGCTTCGGACGGGGAACTATGGCTACACCTTC.

The chain uses TRBV6-6 and TRBJ2-7; possible D gene TRBD2, 5 bases. V lost 2 bases to trimming and J lost 7 bases, with 18 bases between them. This CDR3 is 15 amino acids long. The germline V gene encodes CDR1 MNHNY and CDR2 SVGAGI (reference sequence). Here the CDR3 reads CASSYVREIAREQYF. CDR3 nucleotide sequence: TGTGCCAGCAGTTACGTGAGGGAGATTGCTCGAGAGCAGTACTTC.

This clonotype was recorded at least ten times. This chain joins TRBV19 and TRBJ1-1; 12 nucleotides align to TRBD1. The CDR3 covers 17 residues. Germline V CDR1 and CDR2: LNHDA, SQIVND (reference sequence). The ends lost 0 bases at V and 5 bases at J; junction bases unmatched: 7. The CDR3 nucleotides read TGTGCCAGTAGTATAGATCGGGGGACAGGGGGCTATACTGAAGCTTTCTTT. Encoded protein: CASSIDRGTGGYTEAFF.

This clonotype came up many times. The chain carries TRBV5-1 and TRBJ2-7; 10 bases map to TRBD1. Looked up from germline, CDR1 is SGHRS and CDR2 is YFSETQ. With V trimmed by 4 bases and J by 2 bases, 6 bases remained unmatched. This CDR3 has 15 residues. Here the CDR3 reads CASSTGQGPAYEQYF. CDR3 sequence (DNA): TGCGCCAGCAGCACGGGACAGGGGCCTGCCTACGAGCAGTACTTC. Full variable domain (outside the CDR3, taken from reference TRBV5-1 and TRBJ2-7): KAGVTQTPRYLIKTRGQQVTLSCSPISGHRSVSWYQQTPGQGLQFLFEYFSETQRNKGNFPGRFSGRQFSNSRSEMNVSTLELGDSALYLCASSTGQGPAYEQYFGPGTRLTVT.

In this sample, this clonotype turned up many times. The CDR3, as DNA: TGTGCCAGCAGCTCGACAGGTCCGGGGGGTACAGGTGAGCAGTTCTTC. This codes for CASSSTGPGGTGEQFF. The chain is built from TRBV7-9 and TRBJ2-1, with TRBD2 as a possible D gene (7 bases). Trimming pared 4 bases from V and 9 bases from J, leaving 22 bases between. This CDR3 region has 16 residues. In germline, CDR1 is SEHNR, CDR2 FQNEAQ (reference sequence).